This T cell receptor (beta chain) was obtained from a study of identical twins. The study, taken as a whole, reports: In beta out-of-frame sequences, the excess sharing between twins was weaker.

Looked up from germline, CDR1 is DFQATT and CDR2 is SNEGSKA (reference sequence). V was pared by 6 bases and J by 4 bases, with 24 bases between. The CDR3 is 16 residues long. About this clonotype itself: Its antigen is as yet unknown.

One entry per CDR3 protein results from TCRdb running MiXCR on the 5' RACE reads. The sample shows 500,000 to 600,000 distinct CDR3 sequences, roughly 21% of them seen only once. The data were also submitted as part of a second study, on T cells expressing NK-cell markers.

Specimen: CD4+ T cells sorted from blood. V and J are TRBV20-1 and TRBJ2-5, with D maybe TRBD1 (5 bases). This TCR was recovered from a woman between 18 and 29 years old in good health. CDR3 protein: CSALPVAGRLVETQYF. The CDR3 nucleotides are TGCAGTGCCCTGCCGGTTGCAGGGCGTCTGGTAGAGACCCAGTACTTC.